This T cell receptor (beta chain) was found in a study of blood T cells in healthy people across ages. This CDR3 has 15 residues. Germline V gene data show CDR1 as KGHDR and CDR2 as SFDVKD. V lost 7 bases, J lost 3 bases, and 15 bases lay in between. Primers used in a second PCR of about 6 to 11 cycles were a sample-barcoded 5' primer and a J-beta primer mix. A template-switch adaptor with 12 random nucleotides tagged each cDNA molecule. TCRdb recomputed calls from the 5' RACE reads with MiXCR, one row per CDR3 protein. The data show about 760,000 distinct CDR3 sequences, more than 20% seen once. This clonotype was recorded a few times. Donors each provided about 9.5 milliliters of peripheral blood. The data were also submitted as part of a second study, on T cells of mothers and their children. Turning to that study: Nine systemically healthy Caucasian donors: three mothers, six children. Some 3 million TCR beta reads per child versus over 8 million per mother.

The chain uses TRBV24-1 and TRBJ2-1; perhaps TRBD1 as D (6 bases). The TCR was taken from a boy aged 10-17 years in good health. The sequenced sample consisted of blood. CDR3 sequence: CATSNLQGIYNEQFF. The CDR3 coding sequence is TGTGCCACCAGCAACCTCCAGGGGATCTACAATGAGCAGTTCTTC.